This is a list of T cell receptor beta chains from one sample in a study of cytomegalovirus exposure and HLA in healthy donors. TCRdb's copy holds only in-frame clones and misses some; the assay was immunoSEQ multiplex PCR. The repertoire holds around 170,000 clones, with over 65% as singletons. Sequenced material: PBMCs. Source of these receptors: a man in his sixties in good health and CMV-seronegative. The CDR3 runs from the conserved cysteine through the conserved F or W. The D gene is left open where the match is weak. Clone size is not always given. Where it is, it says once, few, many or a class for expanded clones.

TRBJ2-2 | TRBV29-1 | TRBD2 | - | TGCAGCGTTGAAGATCTGAGCCCTAGCGGGGACACCGGGGAGCTGTTTTTT | CSVEDLSPSGDTGELFF
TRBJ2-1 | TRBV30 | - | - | TGTGCCTGGAGTGTAGAGGGGGTAGCACGCTACAATGAGCAGTTCTTC | CAWSVEGVARYNEQFF
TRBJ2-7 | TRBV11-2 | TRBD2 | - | TGTGCCAGCAGCTCAGGACCGGGACTAGCGTACGAGCAGTACTTC | CASSSGPGLAYEQYF
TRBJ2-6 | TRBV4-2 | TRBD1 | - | TGTGCCAGCAGCCAAGAAGGGGGCCACGGGGCCAACGTCCTGACTTTC | CASSQEGGHGANVLTF
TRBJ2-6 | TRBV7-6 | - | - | TGTGCCAGCAGCTTATCAGGGGTTGGGGCCAACGTCCTGACTTTC | CASSLSGVGANVLTF
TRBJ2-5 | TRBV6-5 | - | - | TGTGCCAGCAAACGTGGAGGGAGGCCAGAGACCCAGTACTTC | CASKRGGRPETQYF
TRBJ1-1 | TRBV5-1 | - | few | TGCGCCAGCAGCTTGTTCGGGGGAGGCACTGAAGCTTTCTTT | CASSLFGGGTEAFF
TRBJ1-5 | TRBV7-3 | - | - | TGTGCCACCCAAAGAGAGAGGGAGCTGGATTATAGCAATCAGCCCCAGCATTTT | CATQRERELDYSNQPQHF
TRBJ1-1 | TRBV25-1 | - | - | TGTGCCAGCAGTGAATATGCGTCTCAGGGCAGCACTGAAGCTTTCTTT | CASSEYASQGSTEAFF
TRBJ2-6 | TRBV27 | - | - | TGTGCCAGCAGTTTATCGATCTTAGGGGCTGGGGCCAACGTCCTGACTTTC | CASSLSILGAGANVLTF
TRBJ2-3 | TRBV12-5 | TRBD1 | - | TGTGCTAGTGCCCTGGACAGGAGCACAGATACGCAGTATTTT | CASALDRSTDTQYF
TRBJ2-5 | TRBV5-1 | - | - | TGCGCCAGCAGCTTGCCAGGGGGCGGGAGAGAGACCCAGTACTTC | CASSLPGGGRETQYF
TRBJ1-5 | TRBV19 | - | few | TGTGCCAGTAGTATAGATCGTGGGCCCCAGAATTTT | CASSIDRGPQNF
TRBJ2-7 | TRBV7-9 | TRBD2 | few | TGTGCCAGCACCACTACCGGGGGGGGCATAGGCGAGCAGTACTTC | CASTTTGGGIGEQYF
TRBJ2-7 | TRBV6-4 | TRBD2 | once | TGTGCCAGCAGTGACCCTGGGGTACTAGCGGGGGGGACCTACGAGCAGTACTTC | CASSDPGVLAGGTYEQYF
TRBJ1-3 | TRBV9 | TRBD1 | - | TGTGCCAGCAGCGCCCCGACAGGGACAATTGCAAACACCATATATTTT | CASSAPTGTIANTIYF
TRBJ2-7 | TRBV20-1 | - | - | TGCCCCTGGGGGCAGAACGAGCAGTACTTC | CPWGQNEQYF
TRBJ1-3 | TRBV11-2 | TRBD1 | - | TGTGCCAGCAGCCTAAGGACAGGGCCATCCTCTGGAAACACCATATATTTT | CASSLRTGPSSGNTIYF
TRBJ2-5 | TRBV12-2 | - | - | TGTGCAAGTCGCTCCGTCCGACAGAAAGAGACCCAGTACTTC | CASRSVRQKETQYF
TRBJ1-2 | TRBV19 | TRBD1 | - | TGTGCCAGTAGGACGACAGGGCCGAACTATGGCTACCCCTTC | CASRTTGPNYGYPF
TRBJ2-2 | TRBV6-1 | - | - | TGTGCCAGCAGTGAATATCGGACTTCCTATCCCAAAGACACCGGGGAGCTGTTTTTT | CASSEYRTSYPKDTGELFF
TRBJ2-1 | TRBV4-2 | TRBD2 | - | TGTGCCAGCAGCCAAGACCCTGGGCTAGCGGGGGGGCCTGATGAGCAGTTCTTC | CASSQDPGLAGGPDEQFF
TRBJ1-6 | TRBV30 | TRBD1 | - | TGTGCCTGGAGAATGGCCGGGACAGAATTTAATTCACCCCTCCACTTT | CAWRMAGTEFNSPLHF
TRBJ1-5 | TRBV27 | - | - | TGTGCCAGCAGGGGACTGATTAATCAGCCCCAGCATTTT | CASRGLINQPQHF
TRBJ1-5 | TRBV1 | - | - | TGCACCAGCAGCCCCCTACCGGACAGGGGGGGAAATCAGCCCCAGCATTTT | CTSSPLPDRGGNQPQHF
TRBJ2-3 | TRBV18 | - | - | TGTGCCAGCTCCCCTCGGGGGGCAGCAGATACGCAGTATTTT | CASSPRGAADTQYF
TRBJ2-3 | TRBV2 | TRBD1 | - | TGTGCCAGCAGTGAAGGCAGGGGGACAGATACGCAGTATTTT | CASSEGRGTDTQYF
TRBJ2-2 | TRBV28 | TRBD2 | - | TGTGCCAGCAGTTTCCCCCCGGCGGGAGCCACCATTGGGCTCACCGGGGAGCTGTTTTTT | CASSFPPAGATIGLTGELFF
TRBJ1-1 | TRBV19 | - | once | TGTGCCAGTAGTAACCTCGGGGGGGGGAACACTGAAGCTTTCTTT | CASSNLGGGNTEAFF
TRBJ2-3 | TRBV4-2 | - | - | TGTGCCAGCAGCCCGGGGGGCCTTACGCAGTATTTT | CASSPGGLTQYF
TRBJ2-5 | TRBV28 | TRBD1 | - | TGTGCCAGTCTCCTAACGACAGGGGCTGGGGAGACCCAGTACTTC | CASLLTTGAGETQYF
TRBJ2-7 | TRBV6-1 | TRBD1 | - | TGTGCCAGCAGTGAATTGGCAGGGGGAACCTACGAGCAGTACTTC | CASSELAGGTYEQYF
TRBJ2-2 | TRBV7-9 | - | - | TGTGCCAGCAGCTTACCAGGGGCCGGGGAGCTGTTTTTT | CASSLPGAGELFF
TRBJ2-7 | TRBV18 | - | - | TGTGCCAGCTCACCGCCAGCGGGCATCTACGAGCAGTACTTC | CASSPPAGIYEQYF
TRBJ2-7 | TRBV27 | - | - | TGTGCCAGCAGGGAAGGGGATAAGCAGTACTTC | CASREGDKQYF
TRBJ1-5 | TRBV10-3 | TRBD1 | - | TGTGCCATCAGTGTAGGTCAGGGGGACAATCAGCCCCAGCATTTT | CAISVGQGDNQPQHF
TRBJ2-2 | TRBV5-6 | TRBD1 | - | TGTGCCAGCAGCTTCCGGGACAGGGTCACCGGGGAGCTGTTTTTT | CASSFRDRVTGELFF
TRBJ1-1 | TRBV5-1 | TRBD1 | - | TGCGCCAGCAGGGATGGGACAGGTAACACTGAAGCTTTCTTT | CASRDGTGNTEAFF
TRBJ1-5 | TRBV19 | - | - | TGTGCCAGTAGTATCGTTGGAACCCTGGCGGATCAGCCCCAGCATTTT | CASSIVGTLADQPQHF
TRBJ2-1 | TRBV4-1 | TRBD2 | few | TGCGCCAGCAGCCGTGTACGGGGGGTTTTAGACAATGAGCAGTTCTTC | CASSRVRGVLDNEQFF
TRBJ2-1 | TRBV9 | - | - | TGTGCCAGCAGCGTTACAGGGTACGAGCAGTTCTTC | CASSVTGYEQFF
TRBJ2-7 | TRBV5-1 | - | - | TGCGCCAGCAGCTTAAGAGGCTACGAGCAGTACTTC | CASSLRGYEQYF
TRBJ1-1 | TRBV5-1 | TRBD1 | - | TGCGCCAGCAGCTTTGATCGGACAGGGACACGTGAAGCTTTCTTT | CASSFDRTGTREAFF
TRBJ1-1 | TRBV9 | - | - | TGTGCCAGCAGCGTAGCTCGGGTAGACGCGGGGAGTAAAGATAAAGCTTTCTTT | CASSVARVDAGSKDKAFF
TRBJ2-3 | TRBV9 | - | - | TGTGCCAGCAGCCAGGGGAGTGGGGGCCTCACAGATACGCAGTATTTT | CASSQGSGGLTDTQYF
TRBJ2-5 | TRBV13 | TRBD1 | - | TGTGCCAGCAGCTCTAGGGACAGCCCTTTAGAGGAGACCCAGTACTTC | CASSSRDSPLEETQYF
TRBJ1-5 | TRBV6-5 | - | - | TGTGCCAGCAGCAAAGACAGAGATCAGCCCCAGCATTTT | CASSKDRDQPQHF